The 24 T cell receptor beta chains in this list originate from one sample, sequenced in a study of T-cell memory formation after mild COVID-19. TCRdb recomputed calls from the 5' RACE reads with MiXCR, one row per CDR3 protein. The data show about 270,000 distinct CDR3 sequences, with about 20% seen just once and about 23% held by the top ten. The sequenced sample consisted of PBMCs or a T cell subset sorted from them (not recorded which). The receptors derive from a man aged 18 to 29 who had mild COVID-19 (a few samples of this study predate the infection). Cell type and time point are not known.

This clonotype has a handful of counts. The chain links TRBV7-9 to TRBJ2-1; TRBD1 or TRBD2 may be the D gene (6 bases each). The V gene lost 2 bases and the J gene lost 6 bases, with 14 bases spanning the gap. Germline CDR1 reads SEHNR; CDR2 reads FQNEAQ (reference sequence). This CDR3 is 15 amino acids long. The CDR3 here is CASSLSQGGGNEQFF. CDR3 bases: TGTGCCAGCAGCTTAAGTCAAGGAGGGGGCAATGAGCAGTTCTTC.

The rearrangement uses TRBV6-7 and TRBJ2-7, with 7 bases aligning to TRBD1. TRBV6-7 is designated an ORF whose function remains uncertain. The CDR3 is made up of 20 amino acids. Trimming at V came to 2 bases and at J to 2 bases, leaving 21 bases not matched to a gene. CDR3: CASSYTTQELWDSCPYEQYV. The CDR3 DNA is TGTGCCAGCAGTTACACCACTCAAGAACTTTGGGACAGCTGCCCCTACGAGCAGTACGTC.

The sample holds a few counts of this clonotype. The chain joins TRBV6-5 to TRBJ2-4, with D perhaps matching TRBD2 (5 bases). V gave up 5 bases and J gave up 8 bases, with 19 bases separating them. This CDR3 spans 15 amino acids. CDR1 MNHEY and CDR2 SVGAGI come from the germline V gene. CDR3 protein: CASSALPRGHDIQYF. In DNA form, the CDR3 reads TGTGCCAGCAGTGCTCTCCCCCGGGGTCATGACATTCAGTACTTC.

CDR3: CASSLADVGNTQYF. In DNA, the CDR3 is TGTGCCAGCAGCTTAGCCGACGTGGGGAATACGCAGTATTTT. The V gene is TRBV7-2, the J gene TRBJ2-3; D is undetermined. The germline V gene encodes CDR1 SGHTA and CDR2 FQGNSA. Trimming pared 0 bases from V and 7 bases from J, leaving 11 bases between. The CDR3 spans 14 residues.

This clonotype has just a few counts. The chain joins TRBV5-1 to TRBJ1-6, with 7 bases that match TRBD1. The CDR3 runs to 16 residues. J lost 10 bases, V lost 0 bases, and 10 bases had no gene match. The germline V gene encodes CDR1 SGHRS and CDR2 YFSETQ. The DNA for the CDR3 is TGCGCCAGCAGCTTGGCCTATACAGGGGTAGGGTCACCCCTCCACTTT. Translating it yields CASSLAYTGVGSPLHF.

This chain uses TRBV7-6 with TRBJ2-1; 7 bases fit TRBD2. The CDR3 runs to 13 residues. Germline assignment: CDR1 SGHVS and CDR2 FNYEAQ. Losses at the gene ends were 5 bases for V and 9 bases for J; bases not matched to a gene: 7. CDR3 nucleotide sequence: TGTGCCAGCAGCCCCACTAGCGAACTTGAGCAGTTCTTC. It codes for CASSPTSELEQFF. The full variable domain, rest sourced from reference TRBV7-6 and TRBJ2-1, is GAGVSQSPRYKVTKRGQDVALRCDPISGHVSLYWYRQALGQGPEFLTYFNYEAQQDKSGLPNDRFSAERPEGSISTLTIQRTEQRDSAMYRCASSPTSELEQFFGPGTRLTVL.

This clonotype was counted between two and nine times. The CDR3 sequence is CASSQGARGHTETQYF. Here the CDR3 DNA reads TGCGCCAGCAGCCAAGGAGCAAGAGGCCATACGGAGACCCAGTACTTC. The rearrangement uses TRBV4-1 and TRBJ2-5; D ambiguous. There are 16 residues in the CDR3. V lost 1 base and J 5 bases, leaving 17 bases between the germline ends. The germline V gene has CDR1 MGHRA and CDR2 YSYEKL.

This clonotype appeared a few times. The rearrangement uses TRBV4-2 and TRBJ1-3, with D possibly matching TRBD1 (5 bases). Looked up from germline, CDR1 is LGHNA and CDR2 is YNFKEQ. Trimming stripped 4 bases from V and 4 bases from J, with 8 bases between. CDR3 length equals 13 residues. The CDR3, as DNA: TGTGCCAGCAGCCCCGAGGGGGGAAACACCATATATTTT. As protein: CASSPEGGNTIYF.

The J gene is TRBJ2-3, the V gene TRBV3-1; D unclear. V shed 1 base and J shed 2 bases, with 10 bases lying between them. Germline V gene sequence: CDR1 LGHDT, CDR2 YNNKEL (reference sequence). The CDR3 has 15 residues. In nucleotides, the CDR3 is TGTGCCAGCAGCCAAGGGCGGAGAATCACAGATACGCAGTATTTT. Translating it yields CASSQGRRITDTQYF.

The chain couples TRBV28 to TRBJ2-7, with 8 bases fitting TRBD1. Germline CDR1 and CDR2: MDHEN and SYDVKM. This CDR3 is 15 amino acids long. The V and J ends lost 2 bases and 0 bases, in that order; junction bases with no gene match: 3. The CDR3 loop is CASSLATGGSYEQYV. DNA of the CDR3: TGTGCCAGCAGTTTAGCTACAGGGGGCTCCTACGAGCAGTACGTC.

The chain uses TRBV6-5 and TRBJ1-2; 9 positions match TRBD1. The CDR3 sequence is 16 residues long. With V trimmed by 1 base and J by 5 bases, 8 bases remained unmatched. CDR1 is MNHEY, CDR2 SVGAGI, per germline. The CDR3 region has the DNA TGTGCCAGCAGTTACTACAGGGGGCGCGTGCGGTATGGCTACACCTTC. This sequence encodes CASSYYRGRVRYGYTF.

Ten or more counts support this clonotype. The V gene is TRBV11-2, the J gene TRBJ1-5, with D tentatively TRBD1 (5 bases). Trimming took 5 bases from V and 6 from J, leaving 5 bases between them. This CDR3 contains 11 residues. Per the germline V gene, CDR1 is SGHAT and CDR2 is FQNNGV. This CDR3 reads CASSGTQPQHF. Written as DNA, the CDR3 is TGTGCCAGCAGCGGGACTCAGCCCCAGCATTTT.

The sample holds a few counts of this clonotype. Here the CDR3 DNA reads TGTGCCAGCAGCTTAGCCGGACAGGGGGAGACCCAGTACTTC. Its translation: CASSLAGQGETQYF. The genes are TRBV7-9 and TRBJ2-5; the match to TRBD1 covers 9 bases. Trimming at V came to 0 bases and at J to 5 bases, leaving 1 base not matched to a gene. The V gene's germline CDR1 is SEHNR and CDR2 FQNEAQ (reference sequence). This CDR3 has 14 amino acids. The entire variable domain, with the rest obtained from reference TRBV7-9 and TRBJ2-5, is as follows: DTGVSQNPRHKITKRGQNVTFRCDPISEHNRLYWYRQTLGQGPEFLTYFQNEAQLEKSRLLSDRFSAERPKGSFSTLEIQRTEQGDSAMYLCASSLAGQGETQYFGPGTRLLVL.

The chain has TRBV5-1 and TRBJ2-5; 9 bases agree with TRBD1. The CDR3 loop spans 14 amino acids. V trimming: 4 bases; J trimming: 6 bases; junction bases outside the gene matches: 7. The V gene's germline CDR1 is SGHRS and CDR2 YFSETQ. The CDR3 DNA is TGCGCCAGCAGCGTCGGGACAGGGAGTCAGACCCAGTACTTC. Translated, it gives CASSVGTGSQTQYF.

The table lists this clonotype with a few counts. V gene TRBV2 combines with J gene TRBJ1-2, with D tentatively TRBD1 (6 bases). The V gene's germline CDR1 is SNHLY and CDR2 FYNNEI. V was trimmed by 4 bases and J by 6 bases, leaving 15 bases between them. The CDR3 loop spans 14 amino acids. The CDR3 sequence is CASSADWGADGYTF. In DNA, the CDR3 is TGTGCCAGCAGTGCCGACTGGGGGGCGGATGGCTACACCTTC.

This clonotype was detected only a few times. This sequence joins TRBV7-6 and TRBJ2-5, with 7 bases matching TRBD2. V shed 5 bases, J shed 5 bases, and the junction held 8 bases outside the gene matches. From germline, CDR1 is SGHVS and CDR2 FNYEAQ. The CDR3 length is 14 residues. CDR3 nucleotides: TGTGCCAGCAGCATTCAGCGGGGTGGCGAGACCCAGTACTTC. Residues: CASSIQRGGETQYF. Based on the CDR3 plus reference TRBV7-6 and TRBJ2-5, the full variable domain is GAGVSQSPRYKVTKRGQDVALRCDPISGHVSLYWYRQALGQGPEFLTYFNYEAQQDKSGLPNDRFSAERPEGSISTLTIQRTEQRDSAMYRCASSIQRGGETQYFGPGTRLLVL.

This clonotype has just a few counts. This chain connects TRBV29-1 to TRBJ2-1; 9 bases fit TRBD2. The germline CDR1 and CDR2 sequences are SQVTM and ANQGSEA. V gave up 6 bases and J gave up 8 bases; unmatched junction bases: 14. This CDR3 comprises 15 residues. For the CDR3, the DNA is TGCAGCGTGGGAAAAGGGCGGGGGGGCCTCGATGAGCAGTTCTTC. It specifies CSVGKGRGGLDEQFF.

In this sample, this clonotype turned up a few times. The V gene is TRBV28, the J gene TRBJ1-6; 7 positions match TRBD1. The junction had 11 bases not matched to a gene; V was cut back by 5 bases and J by 10 bases. The CDR3 length is 15 residues. Per germline, CDR1 MDHEN and CDR2 SYDVKM. CDR3 loop: CASSLGQAAMSPLHF. CDR3 sequence (DNA): TGTGCCAGCAGTCTCGGACAGGCCGCTATGTCACCCCTCCACTTT. Variable domain in full (rest from reference TRBV28 and TRBJ1-6): DVKVTQSSRYLVKRTGEKVFLECVQDMDHENMFWYRQDPGLGLRLIYFSYDVKMKEKGDIPEGYSVSREKKERFSLILESASTNQTSMYLCASSLGQAAMSPLHFGNGTRLTVT.

This clonotype was counted only a few times. The chain carries TRBV2 and TRBJ2-1; TRBD1 aligns across 7 bases. V lost 5 bases, J lost 12 bases, and 4 bases stayed unmatched. The germline V gene has CDR1 SNHLY and CDR2 FYNNEI. This CDR3 comprises 11 residues. Here the CDR3 DNA reads TGTGCCAGCAGTCAGGGGGAGCGGCAGTTCTTC. Amino acids: CASSQGERQFF.

This clonotype was seen at least ten times. The CDR3 sequence: CASSPDSSYEQYF. DNA of the CDR3: TGCGCCAGCAGCCCCGACAGCTCCTACGAGCAGTACTTC. The gene calls are TRBV4-1 and TRBJ2-7; D possibly corresponds to TRBD1 (5 bases). Germline CDR1 MGHRA, CDR2 YSYEKL. The CDR3 runs to 13 residues. Trimming removed 4 bases at V and 0 bases at J, with 7 bases between.

This chain links TRBV7-2 with TRBJ2-2; 13 nucleotides match TRBD2. There are 18 residues in the CDR3. Looked up from germline, CDR1 is SGHTA and CDR2 is FQGNSA. V lost 5 bases and J lost 5; bases outside the gene matches: 11. The CDR3 is CASSRPGLAGVITGELFF. As DNA, the CDR3 is TGTGCCAGCAGCCGCCCCGGACTAGCGGGGGTGATAACCGGGGAGCTGTTTTTT.

This clonotype has more than one count but fewer than ten. In DNA, the CDR3 is TGTGCCAGCAGTTTTGGTCCCTGGAACACCGGGGAGCTGTTTTTT. Translating gives CASSFGPWNTGELFF. The V and J genes are TRBV7-2 and TRBJ2-2; D ambiguous. The germline V gene has CDR1 SGHTA and CDR2 FQGNSA. Deletions cut 6 bases from V and 1 base from J, with 12 bases between. This CDR3 has 15 amino acids.

The sample holds a few counts of this clonotype. The chain has TRBV9 and TRBJ1-6; 8 bases align to TRBD1. Germline-derived CDR1 and CDR2 are SGDLS and YYNGEE. This CDR3 comprises 15 residues. V lost 1 base to trimming and J lost 7 bases; unmatched junction nucleotides: 4. CDR3 region: CASSVQGAENSPLHF. The CDR3 DNA is TGTGCCAGCAGCGTACAGGGGGCTGAGAATTCACCCCTCCACTTT.

This rearrangement joins TRBV6-2 or TRBV6-3 to TRBJ2-7; D is unresolved. CDR1 and CDR2 from the germline V gene are MNHEY and SVGEGT. The CDR3 is 13 amino acids. V was cut by 5 bases and J by 3 bases, with 11 bases left in between. As DNA, the CDR3 is TGTGCCAGCAGTCCCGGTTGGGACTACGAGCAGTACTTC. Its translation: CASSPGWDYEQYF.